This TCR beta chain comes out of a study of blood T cell repertoires in COVID-19 (dated by TCRdb to the early 2020s). Study-level background: The collaborator samples originated in the United States, Italy and Spain and spanned the acute and convalescent phases of COVID-19. The repertoires were released in a freely available public database meant as a resource for research on the immune response to SARS-CoV-2. HLA class I and class II types, where available, came from metadata supplied by the sample provider rather than from assay-based typing. Samples were obtained from the ongoing ImmuneRACE study (first 160 participants) and from 950 to 1,500 subjects provided by 6 global collaborators. Deeply sampled blood TCRbeta repertoires from subjects exposed to, actively infected with, or recovered from COVID-19 were included in the dataset. The prospective study material was composed of cDNA or gDNA derived from T cells, B-cell-depleted T cells, or PBMCs. The sample metadata nearly always contained a de-identified subject ID, COVID-19 status, age in years and sex.

What the research found in general, with its limitations: The quantity of clinical and demographic metadata differed by source and by participant and was supplied without curation.

The germline V gene (reference sequence) gives CDR1 as MNHEY and CDR2 as SMNVEV. Compared with germline, V lacks 6 bases and J lacks 5 bases; bases without a gene match: 4. Counted from cysteine to phenylalanine, this CDR3 has 14 amino acids. The retained sequence is limited to the CDR3, 42 bases, with the frame set at the first base. The immunoSEQ Assay, a bias-controlled multiplex PCR, was used to amplify TCRbeta CDR3 regions from genomic DNA. The authors processed their data as follows. The number of nucleated cells in each sample was estimated by amplification of reference gene primers within the assay. To quantify the absolute abundance of each unique TCRbeta CDR3 rearrangement, sequence reads were collapsed and filtered. For each sample, productive Simpson clonality was calculated as the square root of Simpson's diversity index over productive rearrangements. The table comes from immuneACCESS by way of TCRdb, which keeps in-frame sequences with V and J called. Part of the clones is missing from these tables; in studies checked, under half for an unresolved V gene and the rest for unknown reasons. The V and J calls and clone size were taken over from that table, and D and trimming were inferred from the DNA. Here the sample has about 130,000 clones; approximately 80% occur a single time. The biggest ten clones account for around 10% of the sample.

Regarding this clone: Its cognate antigen has yet to be identified. No per-base quality is available; no much larger clone lies one base away.

Participants in the prospective study were enrolled through a virtual design, were aged about 18 to 90 years, and lived in under 25 United States geographic areas. In the prospective study, cohorts were assigned on the basis of participant-reported clinical history obtained from a screening survey and a study questionnaire. Recovered participants in ImmuneRACE Cohort 3 were defined by two consecutive negative NP/OP PCR tests, clearance by a healthcare professional, or resolution of symptoms. In the prospective study, mobile phlebotomists collected whole blood, serum and a nasopharyngeal or oropharyngeal swab from each participant. Over a roughly 2-month period, participants in the prospective study had the option of providing additional blood draws and questionnaires. Before DNA extraction, blood samples from the prospective study were shipped at room temperature or frozen.

The chain is assembled from TRBV27 and TRBJ2-1; TRBD1 fits 10 bases in the junction. The sequence derives from a middle-aged man who had recovered from COVID-19. Sequenced input: PBMCs or T cells enriched from blood (not recorded which). The encoded CDR3 is CASSPDRGHNEQFF. In nucleotide form, the sequence is TGTGCCAGCAGCCCAGACAGGGGGCACAATGAGCAGTTCTTC.